These 15 T cell receptor beta chains came from one sample sequenced in a study of blood T cell repertoires in COVID-19. Only in-frame clones appear in the TCRdb table, and some are missing; sequencing was by immunoSEQ multiplex PCR. The table includes 350,000 or so clones, about 86% detected once. The sequencing input was PBMCs or T cells enriched from blood (not recorded which). These receptors all stem from a woman aged 35 to 49 with acute COVID-19.

The chain employs TRBV28 and TRBJ1-2, with D maybe TRBD1 (5 bases). This CDR3 comprises 13 residues. The germline V gene encodes CDR1 MDHEN and CDR2 SYDVKM. Trimming cost V 3 bases and J 7 bases, with 12 bases left between them. The CDR3 region has the DNA TGTGCCAGCAGTTTCCCAGGGTATTCTGGCTACACCTTC. This encodes CASSFPGYSGYTF.

V and J are TRBV6-6 and TRBJ1-6; 7 nucleotides align to TRBD1. Trimming took 5 bases from V and 1 from J; bases not matched to a gene: 8. The CDR3 is 17 amino acids. CDR1 and CDR2 from the germline V gene are MNHNY and SVGAGI (reference sequence). The CDR3 DNA follows: TGTGCCAGCAGTCCCAACAGGGGAAGGTCCTATAATTCACCCCTCCACTTT. Its protein product is CASSPNRGRSYNSPLHF.

J is TRBJ2-1 and V is TRBV7-2; TRBD1 matches at 8 bases. This CDR3 has 16 residues. Germline CDR1 reads SGHTA; CDR2 reads FQGNSA. The V gene end was trimmed by 4 bases and the J gene end by 0 bases; junction bases not matched to a gene: 5. The CDR3 DNA sequence: TGTGCCAGCAGCTCGACCGGGACAGGCTCCTACAATGAGCAGTTCTTC. Translated, it gives CASSSTGTGSYNEQFF.

The chain links TRBV9 to TRBJ2-3; TRBD2 matches 8 bases. After removal of 3 bases from V and 0 bases from J, the junction contained 3 bases not matched to a gene. The CDR3 totals 15 residues. Germline CDR1 reads SGDLS; CDR2 reads YYNGEE. In DNA form, the CDR3 reads TGTGCCAGCAGCGGCCAGCGGGAGAGCACAGATACGCAGTATTTT. The encoded protein is CASSGQRESTDTQYF.

This sequence joins TRBV20-1 and TRBJ2-1, with TRBD2 matching over 7 bases. In germline, CDR1 is DFQATT, CDR2 SNEGSKA (reference sequence). The CDR3 length is 18 residues. The ends lost 3 bases at V and 4 bases at J; junction bases unmatched: 18. The CDR3 bases are TGCAGTGCTAGTCATGGGTTTCCAGCGGGGAGCGCTTACAATGAGCAGTTCTTC. Protein product: CSASHGFPAGSAYNEQFF.

The chain joins TRBV19 to TRBJ1-3; TRBD1 agrees at 7 bases. The V segment lost 9 bases and the J segment 0 bases; nucleotides outside the gene matches: 14. The V gene's germline CDR1 is LNHDA and CDR2 SQIVND (reference sequence). The CDR3 is made up of 17 amino acids. DNA for the CDR3: TGTGCCAGCAATACAGGGGTCCGACCCGTCTCTGGAAACACCATATATTTT. Encoded protein: CASNTGVRPVSGNTIYF.

This clone was detected only once. The gene calls are TRBV27 and TRBJ2-1; D unclear. The CDR3 is 15 residues long. Germline values: CDR1 MNHEY, CDR2 SMNVEV (reference sequence). V lost 2 bases and J lost 4, with 12 bases in between. In DNA form, the CDR3 reads TGTGCCAGCAGTTTACTGCCGACACAATACAATGAGCAGTTCTTC. As protein: CASSLLPTQYNEQFF.

The CDR3 DNA follows: TGCAGCGTTTCTGGGACAGGGCCTTCTGGGGCCAACGTCCTGACTTTC. The encoded protein is CSVSGTGPSGANVLTF. This chain connects TRBV29-1 to TRBJ2-6; TRBD1 matches 9 bases. CDR3 size: 16 residues. V was pared by 5 bases and J by 1 base, with 6 bases of the junction left unmatched. Germline assignment: CDR1 SQVTM and CDR2 ANQGSEA.

The chain uses TRBV2 and TRBJ2-1; 9 nucleotides line up with TRBD2. Trimming removed 6 bases from V and 6 bases from J; junction bases left unmatched: 12. Germline V CDR1 and CDR2: SNHLY, FYNNEI. This CDR3 contains 16 residues. CDR3 sequence (DNA): TGTGCCAGCAGGGACCGGCTAGCGGGGTATTCCAATGAGCAGTTCTTC. It translates to CASRDRLAGYSNEQFF. Filled out from reference TRBV2 and TRBJ2-1, the complete variable domain reads EPEVTQTPSHQVTQMGQEVILRCVPISNHLYFYWYRQILGQKVEFLVSFYNNEISEKSEIFDDQFSVERPDGSNFTLKIRSTKLEDSAMYFCASRDRLAGYSNEQFFGPGTRLTVL.

For this clone: A read error may account for a junction end that differs from germline. V usage is TRBV9 and J usage is TRBJ2-3; 10 bases agree with TRBD2. The CDR3 is 15 residues long. CDR1 is SGDLS, CDR2 YYNGEE, per germline. This CDR3 is CASGVLSGRADTQYF. The DNA of the CDR3 is TGTGCCAGCGGCGTATTAAGCGGGAGGGCAGATACGCAGTATTTT.

The CDR3 spells CASSPGSGQGDTGELFF. The CDR3 DNA reads as TGCGCCAGCAGCCCTGGATCGGGACAGGGTGATACCGGGGAGCTGTTTTTT. The gene calls are TRBV4-1 and TRBJ2-2; 9 bases align to TRBD1. V shed 4 bases and J 5 bases; nucleotides not matched to a gene: 11. Germline V gene sequence: CDR1 MGHRA, CDR2 YSYEKL. The length of the CDR3 is 17 residues.

The chain has TRBV27 and TRBJ2-3, with 11 bases that match TRBD2. The CDR3 runs 16 residues. V trimming: 4 bases; J trimming: 3 bases; junction bases outside the gene matches: 6. The germline V gene encodes CDR1 MNHEY and CDR2 SMNVEV (reference sequence). The CDR3 DNA sequence: TGTGCCAGCAGTTCCTTACTAGCGGGAGTTACAGATACGCAGTATTTT. This codes for CASSSLLAGVTDTQYF.

This clone was picked up a small number of times. The chain recombines TRBV6-5 with TRBJ1-4; D possibly corresponds to TRBD1 (5 bases). CDR1 is MNHEY and CDR2 is SVGAGI in the germline V gene. V gave up 6 bases and J gave up 5 bases, with 13 bases separating them. The length of the CDR3 is 14 residues. The CDR3 nucleotides are TGTGCCAGCAGGGAGACAGCGAAGAATGAAAAACTGTTTTTT. It yields the protein CASRETAKNEKLFF.

J is TRBJ2-3 and V is TRBV4-2; 11 nucleotides line up with TRBD2. This CDR3 has 16 residues. CDR1 and CDR2 from the germline V gene are LGHNA and YNFKEQ. J gave up 2 bases and V 4 bases, and 5 bases lay outside the gene matches. CDR3 coding DNA: TGTGCCAGCAGCCTGCGACTAGCGGGAAACACAGATACGCAGTATTTT. It specifies CASSLRLAGNTDTQYF.

The chain combines TRBV18 with TRBJ1-3; 9 positions agree with TRBD1. CDR3 length equals 16 residues. From germline, CDR1 is KGHSH and CDR2 LQKENI. Trimming took 3 bases from V and 4 from J; bases not matched to a gene: 7. The CDR3 protein is CASSPGTGNAGNTIYF. The CDR3 nucleotides are TGTGCCAGCTCACCGGGGACAGGGAATGCAGGAAACACCATATATTTT.